The 10 T cell receptor beta chains below come from one sample, sequenced in a study of T cells in Graves' hyperthyroidism and ophthalmopathy. From RNA transcripts, TCR beta CDR3 regions were amplified. First-round RT-PCR of the TCR CDR3 relied on the HTBI primer set. MiXCR, applied by TCRdb to the multiplex PCR reads, yields one record per CDR3 protein. The top ten hold approximately 13% of the sample, which has 390,000 or so distinct CDR3 sequences, 14% to 15% seen once. The sequencing input was blood. The receptors originated from a man in his late teens or twenties with Graves' ophthalmopathy.

The chain carries TRBV9 and TRBJ1-5; TRBD1 matches 9 bases. V lost 0 bases and J lost 6; bases outside the gene matches: 4. Germline V gene lookup returns CDR1 SGDLS and CDR2 YYNGEE. This CDR3 has 15 residues. The CDR3 nucleotides are TGTGCCAGCAGCGTAGTGGACAGGGGAACTCAGCCCCAGCATTTT. This codes for CASSVVDRGTQPQHF.

This clonotype was found many times. The chain has TRBV12-3 or TRBV12-4 and TRBJ2-2; D unresolved. V shed 5 bases and J shed 4 bases, with 14 bases lying between them. The CDR3 covers 15 residues. In DNA, the CDR3 is TGTGCCAGCAGTGGTGGTGGGGTTGGCACCGGGGAGCTGTTTTTT. It translates to CASSGGGVGTGELFF.

This clonotype was observed many times. The V and J genes are TRBV2 and TRBJ2-7, with D possibly TRBD1 on 5 matching bases. Looked up from germline, CDR1 is SNHLY and CDR2 is FYNNEI. The length of the CDR3 is 12 residues. Between the trimmed V and J ends, which lost 5 bases and 2 bases, there was a span of 7 bases. CDR3 loop: CASSQGTYEQYF. The CDR3 bases are TGTGCCAGCAGTCAGGGAACCTACGAGCAGTACTTC. Full variable domain (missing parts from reference TRBV2 and TRBJ2-7): EPEVTQTPSHQVTQMGQEVILRCVPISNHLYFYWYRQILGQKVEFLVSFYNNEISEKSEIFDDQFSVERPDGSNFTLKIRSTKLEDSAMYFCASSQGTYEQYFGPGTRLTVT.

This clonotype was observed a single time. The missing conserved phenylalanine or tryptophan at the end of this CDR3 makes a read error likely. This chain connects TRBV6-2 or TRBV6-3 to TRBJ2-6, with a possible D match to TRBD1 (6 bases). CDR1 and CDR2 from the germline V gene are MNHEY and SVGEGT. Trimming stripped 8 bases from V and 0 bases from J, with 8 bases between. This CDR3 has 14 residues. CDR3 sequence (DNA): TGTGCCAGCGAGGGGGTCTCTGGGGCCAACGTCCTGACTCTC. It is translated as CASEGVSGANVLTL.

This chain joins TRBV7-3 and TRBJ2-2; 10 bases are a match to TRBD1. V lost 4 bases to trimming and J lost 8 bases; unmatched junction nucleotides: 7. The length of the CDR3 is 15 residues. From germline, CDR1 is SGHTA and CDR2 FQGTGA. As DNA, the CDR3 is TGTGCCAGCAGCTCCACTGGACAGGGGGTTGGGGAGCTGTTTTTT. Its translation is CASSSTGQGVGELFF. The entire variable domain, with the rest obtained from reference TRBV7-3 and TRBJ2-2, is as follows: GAGVSQTPSNKVTEKGKYVELRCDPISGHTALYWYRQSLGQGPEFLIYFQGTGAADDSGLPNDRFFAVRPEGSVSTLKIQRTERGDSAVYLCASSSTGQGVGELFFGEGSRLTVL.

This rearrangement joins TRBV29-1 to TRBJ2-7; maybe TRBD2 (5 bases). With 5 bases removed from V and 2 bases from J, the gap between germline ends came to 22 bases. This CDR3 spans 16 amino acids. Per germline, CDR1 SQVTM and CDR2 ANQGSEA. The CDR3 sequence is CSVLLARVRLPYEQYF. The CDR3 nucleotides are TGCAGCGTTTTGTTAGCGAGGGTTCGCCTGCCCTACGAGCAGTACTTC.

There are many counts of this clonotype. The genes are TRBV3-1 and TRBJ1-3; the D gene is possibly TRBD1 (6 bases). This CDR3 contains 17 residues. Trimming took 1 base from V and 0 from J, leaving 13 bases between them. Germline assignment: CDR1 LGHDT and CDR2 YNNKEL (reference sequence). The chain's CDR3 is CASSQVQGISSGNTIYF. CDR3 sequence (DNA): TGTGCCAGCAGCCAAGTCCAGGGGATCTCCTCTGGAAACACCATATATTTT.

This clonotype occurred many times. The chain joins TRBV7-6 to TRBJ1-1, with 9 bases matching TRBD1. This CDR3 contains 15 residues. The germline V gene has CDR1 SGHVS and CDR2 FNYEAQ. Trimming cost V 1 base and J 4 bases; bases outside gene matches: 4. The CDR3 sequence is CASSLVTGGRTEAFF. CDR3 bases: TGTGCCAGCAGCTTAGTCACAGGGGGCCGCACTGAAGCTTTCTTT.

The chain employs TRBV3-1 and TRBJ2-2, with 11 bases aligning to TRBD1. Germline V lookup: CDR1 LGHDT, CDR2 YNNKEL (reference sequence). V trimming: 1 base; J trimming: 6 bases; junction bases outside the gene matches: 4. The CDR3 contains 16 residues. CDR3 loop: CASSQAGTGGPGELFF. DNA of the CDR3: TGTGCCAGCAGCCAAGCCGGGACAGGGGGTCCCGGGGAGCTGTTTTTT.

Many counts were recorded for this clonotype. The chain links TRBV6-5 to TRBJ2-1; D is ambiguous. Germline V lookup: CDR1 MNHEY, CDR2 SVGAGI. CDR3 size: 11 residues. Trimming pared 0 bases from V and 12 bases from J, leaving 6 bases between. DNA of the CDR3: TGTGCCAGCAGTTACTCGGCAGGGCAGTTCTTC. Translated: CASSYSAGQFF.